This T cell receptor beta chain originates from a study of blood T cell repertoires in COVID-19. Only in-frame clones appear in the TCRdb table, and some are missing; sequencing was by immunoSEQ multiplex PCR. The repertoire holds more than 250,000 clones, with 70% to 90% as singletons. Clinical histories supplied by participants themselves formed the basis of cohort assignment. The CDR3 is 15 residues long. Trimming removed 4 bases from V and 7 bases from J; junction bases left unmatched: 7. Germline V gene sequence: CDR1 MNHEY, CDR2 SVGAGI. Source material: PBMCs or T cells enriched from blood (not recorded which). The V and J genes are TRBV6-5 and TRBJ2-2, with 9 positions matching TRBD1. The sequence was obtained from a woman in her 30s who had recovered from COVID-19. Written as DNA, the CDR3 is TGTGCCAGCAGTTCCCGGGACAGGGTATTCGGGGAGCTGTTTTTT. Residues: CASSSRDRVFGELFF.